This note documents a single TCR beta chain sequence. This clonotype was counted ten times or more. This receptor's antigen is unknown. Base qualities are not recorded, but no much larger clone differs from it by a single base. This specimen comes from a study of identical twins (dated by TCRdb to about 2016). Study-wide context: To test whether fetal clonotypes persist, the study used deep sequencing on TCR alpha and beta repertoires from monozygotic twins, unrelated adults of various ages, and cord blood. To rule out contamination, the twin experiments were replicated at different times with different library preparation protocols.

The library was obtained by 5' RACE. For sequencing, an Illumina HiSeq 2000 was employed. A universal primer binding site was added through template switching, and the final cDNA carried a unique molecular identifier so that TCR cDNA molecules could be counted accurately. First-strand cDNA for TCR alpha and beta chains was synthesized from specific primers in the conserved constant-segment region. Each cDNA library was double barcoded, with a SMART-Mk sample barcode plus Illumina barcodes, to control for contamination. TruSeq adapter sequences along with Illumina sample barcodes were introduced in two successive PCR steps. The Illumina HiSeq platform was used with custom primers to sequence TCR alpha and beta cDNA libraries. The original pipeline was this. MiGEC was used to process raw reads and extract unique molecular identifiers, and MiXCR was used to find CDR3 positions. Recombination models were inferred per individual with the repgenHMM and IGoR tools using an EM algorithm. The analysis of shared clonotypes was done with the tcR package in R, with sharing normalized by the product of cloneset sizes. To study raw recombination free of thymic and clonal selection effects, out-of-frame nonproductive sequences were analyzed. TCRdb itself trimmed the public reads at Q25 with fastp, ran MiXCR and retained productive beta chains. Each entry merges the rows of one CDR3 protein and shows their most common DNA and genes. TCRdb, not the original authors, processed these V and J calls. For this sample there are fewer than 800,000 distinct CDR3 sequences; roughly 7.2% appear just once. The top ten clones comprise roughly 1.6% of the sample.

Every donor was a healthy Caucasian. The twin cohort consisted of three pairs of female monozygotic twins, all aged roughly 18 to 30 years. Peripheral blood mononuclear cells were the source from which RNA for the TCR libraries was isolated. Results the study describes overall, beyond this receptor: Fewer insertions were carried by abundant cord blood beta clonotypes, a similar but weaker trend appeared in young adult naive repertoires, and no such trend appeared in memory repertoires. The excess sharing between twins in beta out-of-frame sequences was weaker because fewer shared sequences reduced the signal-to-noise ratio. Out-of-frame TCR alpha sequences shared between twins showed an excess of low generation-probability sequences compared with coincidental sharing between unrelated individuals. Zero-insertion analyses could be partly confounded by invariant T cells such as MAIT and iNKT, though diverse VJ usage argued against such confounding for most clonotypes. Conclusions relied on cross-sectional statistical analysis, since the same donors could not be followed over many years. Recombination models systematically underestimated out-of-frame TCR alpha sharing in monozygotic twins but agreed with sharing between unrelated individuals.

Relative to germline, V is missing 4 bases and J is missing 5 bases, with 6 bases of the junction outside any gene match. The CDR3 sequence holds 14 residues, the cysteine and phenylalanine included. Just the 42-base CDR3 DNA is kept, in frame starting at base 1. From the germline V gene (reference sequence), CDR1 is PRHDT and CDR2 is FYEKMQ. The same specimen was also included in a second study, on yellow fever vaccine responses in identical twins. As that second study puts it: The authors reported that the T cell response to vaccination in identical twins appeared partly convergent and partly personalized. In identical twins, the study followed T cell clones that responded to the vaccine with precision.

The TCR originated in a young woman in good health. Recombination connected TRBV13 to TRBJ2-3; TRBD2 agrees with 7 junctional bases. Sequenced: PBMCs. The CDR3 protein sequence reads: CASSWRGSLDTQYF. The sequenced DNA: TGTGCCAGCAGCTGGCGCGGGAGTCTAGATACGCAGTATTTT.